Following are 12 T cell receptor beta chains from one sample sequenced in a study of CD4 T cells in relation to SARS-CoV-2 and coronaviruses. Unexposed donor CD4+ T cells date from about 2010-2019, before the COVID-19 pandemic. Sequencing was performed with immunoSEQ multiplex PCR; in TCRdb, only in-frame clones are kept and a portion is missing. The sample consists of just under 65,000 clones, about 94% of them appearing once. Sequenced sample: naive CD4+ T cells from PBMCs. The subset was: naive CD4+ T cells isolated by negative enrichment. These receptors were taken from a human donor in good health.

The CDR3: CASSLTSVNIKYF. For the CDR3, the DNA is TGTGCCAGCAGCCTCACTTCAGTGAATATAAAGTATTTT. The chain couples TRBV28 to TRBJ2-3, with D unresolved. This CDR3 has 13 amino acids. Germline-derived CDR1 and CDR2 are MDHEN and SYDVKM. Trimming took 6 bases from V and 13 from J, leaving 20 bases between them.

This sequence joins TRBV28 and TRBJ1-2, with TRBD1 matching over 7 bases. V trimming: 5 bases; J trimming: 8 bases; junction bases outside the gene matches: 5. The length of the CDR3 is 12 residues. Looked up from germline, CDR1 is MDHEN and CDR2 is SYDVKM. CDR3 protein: CASSDRDWGYTF. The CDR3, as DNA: TGTGCCAGCAGTGACAGGGATTGGGGCTACACCTTC.

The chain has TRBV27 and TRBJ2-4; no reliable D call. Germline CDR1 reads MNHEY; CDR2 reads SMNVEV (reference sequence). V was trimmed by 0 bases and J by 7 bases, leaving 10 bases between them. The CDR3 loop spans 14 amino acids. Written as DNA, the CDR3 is TGTGCCAGCAGTTTATCGACTGGGCCGAACATTCAGTACTTC. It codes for CASSLSTGPNIQYF.

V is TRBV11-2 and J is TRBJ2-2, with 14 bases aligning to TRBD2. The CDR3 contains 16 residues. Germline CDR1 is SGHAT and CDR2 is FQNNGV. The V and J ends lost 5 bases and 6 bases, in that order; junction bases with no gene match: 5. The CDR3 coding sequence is TGTGCCAGCAGCCGGGGACTAGCGGGAGTTGCCGGGGAGCTGTTTTTT. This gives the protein CASSRGLAGVAGELFF.

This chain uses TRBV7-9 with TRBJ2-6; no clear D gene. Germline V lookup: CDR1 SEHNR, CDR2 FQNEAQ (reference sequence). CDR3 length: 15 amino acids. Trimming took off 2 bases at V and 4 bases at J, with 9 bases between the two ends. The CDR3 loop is CASSLPHVGANVLTF. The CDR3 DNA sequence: TGTGCCAGCAGCTTACCTCACGTCGGGGCCAACGTCCTGACTTTC.

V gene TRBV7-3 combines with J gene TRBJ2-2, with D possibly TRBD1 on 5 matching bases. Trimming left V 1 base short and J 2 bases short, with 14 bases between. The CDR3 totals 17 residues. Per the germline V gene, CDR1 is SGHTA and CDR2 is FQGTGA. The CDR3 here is CASSLKHRQLNTGELFF. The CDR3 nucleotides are TGTGCCAGCAGCTTAAAACACCGACAGCTAAACACCGGGGAGCTGTTTTTT.

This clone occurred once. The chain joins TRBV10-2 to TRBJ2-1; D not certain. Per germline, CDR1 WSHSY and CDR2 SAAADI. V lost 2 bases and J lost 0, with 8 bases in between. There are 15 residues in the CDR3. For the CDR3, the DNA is TGCGCCAGCAGTGAGACACGTAGCTCCTACAATGAGCAGTTCTTC. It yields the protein CASSETRSSYNEQFF.

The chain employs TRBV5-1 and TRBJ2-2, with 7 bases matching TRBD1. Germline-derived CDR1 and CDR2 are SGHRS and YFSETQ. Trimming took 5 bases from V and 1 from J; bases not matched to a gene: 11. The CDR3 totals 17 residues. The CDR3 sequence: CASRGGQPTENTGELFF. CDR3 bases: TGCGCCAGCAGAGGGGGACAGCCGACAGAGAACACCGGGGAGCTGTTTTTT.

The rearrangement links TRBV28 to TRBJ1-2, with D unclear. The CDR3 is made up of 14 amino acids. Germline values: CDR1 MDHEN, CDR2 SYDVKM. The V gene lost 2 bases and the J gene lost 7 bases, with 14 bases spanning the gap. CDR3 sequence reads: CASSLRVFPPGYTF. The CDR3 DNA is TGTGCCAGCAGTTTAAGGGTTTTCCCGCCTGGCTACACCTTC.

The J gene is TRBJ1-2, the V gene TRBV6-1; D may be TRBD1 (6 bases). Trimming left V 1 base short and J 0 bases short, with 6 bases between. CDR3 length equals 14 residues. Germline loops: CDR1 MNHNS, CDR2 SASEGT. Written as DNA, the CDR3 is TGTGCCAGCAGTGAAGGGACAGCTAACTATGGCTACACCTTC. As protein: CASSEGTANYGYTF.

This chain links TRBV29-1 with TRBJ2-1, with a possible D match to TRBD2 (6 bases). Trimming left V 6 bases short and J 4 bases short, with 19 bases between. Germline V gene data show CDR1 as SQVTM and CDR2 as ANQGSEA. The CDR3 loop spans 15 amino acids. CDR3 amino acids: CSVGGLTARYNEQFF. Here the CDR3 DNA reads TGCAGCGTGGGGGGACTCACAGCTCGGTACAATGAGCAGTTCTTC.

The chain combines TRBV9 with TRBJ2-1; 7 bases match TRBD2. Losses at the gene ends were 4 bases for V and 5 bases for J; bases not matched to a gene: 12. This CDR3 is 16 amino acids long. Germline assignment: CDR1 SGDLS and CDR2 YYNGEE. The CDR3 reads CASSLDSGLEDNEQFF. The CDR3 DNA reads TGTGCCAGCAGCCTTGATAGCGGGTTAGAGGACAATGAGCAGTTCTTC. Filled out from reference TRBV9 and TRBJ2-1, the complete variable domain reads DSGVTQTPKHLITATGQRVTLRCSPRSGDLSVYWYQQSLDQGLQFLIQYYNGEERAKGNILERFSAQQFPDLHSELNLSSLELGDSALYFCASSLDSGLEDNEQFFGPGTRLTVL.